This T cell receptor beta chain was profiled in a study of T cell responses to AZD1222 COVID-19 vaccine. Findings of the study overall: Mapped onto spike, vaccine-associated CD4 TCRs spanned it and were dominant at 160-218 and 743-854. Only six people who got AZD1222 tested seropositive at baseline. Donors skewed white British and female; clonal diversity was possibly underestimated.

The germline V gene has CDR1 SGHRS and CDR2 YFSETQ. Trimming stripped 4 bases from V and 0 bases from J, with 14 bases between. CDR3 length equals 16 residues. The method was immunoSEQ multiplex PCR; TCRdb's version includes in-frame clones alone and lacks a portion of them. This table has roughly 110,000 clones, roughly 92% appearing once. This clone was detected a few times. The antigen remains undetermined. This TCR derives from an adult in good health. The rearrangement uses TRBV5-1 and TRBJ1-3, with a possible D match to TRBD1 (6 bases). The starting material was peripheral blood, obtained on day 0 of AZD1222 vaccination. The CDR3 coding sequence is TGCGCCAGCAGCCCAAGTCAGGGGAACTCTGGAAACACCATATATTTT. Translating it yields CASSPSQGNSGNTIYF.